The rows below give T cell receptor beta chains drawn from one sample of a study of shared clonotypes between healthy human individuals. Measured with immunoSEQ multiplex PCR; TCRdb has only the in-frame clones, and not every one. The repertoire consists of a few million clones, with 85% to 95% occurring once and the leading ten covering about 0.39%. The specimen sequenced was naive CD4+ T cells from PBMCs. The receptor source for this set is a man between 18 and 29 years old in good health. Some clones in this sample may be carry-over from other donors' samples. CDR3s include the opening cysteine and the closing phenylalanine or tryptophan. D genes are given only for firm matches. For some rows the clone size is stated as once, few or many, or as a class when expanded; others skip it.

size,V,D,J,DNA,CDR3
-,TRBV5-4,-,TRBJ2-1,TGTGCCAGCAGCTTGGGGGGACGGTACAATGAGCAGTTCTTC,CASSLGGRYNEQFF
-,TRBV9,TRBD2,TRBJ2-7,TGTGCCAGCAGCGCGGGGGGGACTAGCGGCTCCTACGAGCAGTACTTC,CASSAGGTSGSYEQYF
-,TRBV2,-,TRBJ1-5,TGTGCCAGCAGTGAAGTAACCCGCAATCAGCCCCAGCATTTT,CASSEVTRNQPQHF
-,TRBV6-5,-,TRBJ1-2,TGTGCCAGCAGGACTCATAACTATGGCTACACCTTC,CASRTHNYGYTF
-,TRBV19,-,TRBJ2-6,TGTGCCAGTAGCCGACCCGCCCTCTCTGGGGCCAACGTCCTGACTTTC,CASSRPALSGANVLTF
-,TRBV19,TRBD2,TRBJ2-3,TGTGCCAGTAGTATGACTAGCGGGAGACTGTATACGCAGTATTTT,CASSMTSGRLYTQYF
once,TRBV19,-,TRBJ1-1,TGTGCCAGTAGTATAGCAGTTGAAGCTTTCTTT,CASSIAVEAFF
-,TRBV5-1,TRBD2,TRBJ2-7,TGCGCCAGCAGCTTGGAAAGCGGGAGCTACGAGCAGTACTTC,CASSLESGSYEQYF
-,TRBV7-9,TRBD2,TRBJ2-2,TGTGCCAGCAGCCAAACTAGCGGGAGTAGTGGGGAGCTGTTTTTT,CASSQTSGSSGELFF
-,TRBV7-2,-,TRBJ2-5,TGTGCCAGCAGACCTGACAACTACCAAGAGACCCAGTACTTC,CASRPDNYQETQYF
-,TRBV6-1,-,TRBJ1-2,TGTGCCAGCACCCCCGGGGTACAGGGCGTCGGCTACACCTTC,CASTPGVQGVGYTF
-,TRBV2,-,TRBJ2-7,TGTGCCAGCAGTAGCGTCGGGTACGAGCAGTACTTC,CASSSVGYEQYF
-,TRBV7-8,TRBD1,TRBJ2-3,TGTGCCAGCAGCTCGCACAGGGGCAGCACAGATACGCAGTATTTT,CASSSHRGSTDTQYF
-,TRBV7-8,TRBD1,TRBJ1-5,TGTGCCAGCAGCTTAGGGGGACAGAACAATCAGCCCCAGCATTTT,CASSLGGQNNQPQHF
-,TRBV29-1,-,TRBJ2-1,TGCAGCGTCGGGGCCTACAATGAGCAGTTCTTC,CSVGAYNEQFF
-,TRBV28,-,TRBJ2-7,TGTGCCAGCAGCGGGGCCCCCTACGAGCAGTACTTC,CASSGAPYEQYF
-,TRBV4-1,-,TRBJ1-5,TGCGCCAGCAGCCAAGTGAACAGTCTCAATCAGCCCCAGCATTTT,CASSQVNSLNQPQHF
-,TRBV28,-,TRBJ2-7,TGTGCCAGCAGCGAGACCTCAGGGATCCACGAGCAGTACTTC,CASSETSGIHEQYF
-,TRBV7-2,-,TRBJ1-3,TGTGCCAGCAGCTTTATCCCCCTAGGGGGTTCTGGAAACACCATATATTTT,CASSFIPLGGSGNTIYF